This T cell receptor (beta chain) is drawn from a study of HIV-infected patients and healthy controls. This clonotype occurred many times. Its target is not known. cDNA was made from approximately 0.55 ug RNA using alpha and beta constant primers. Separate chain-specific third strand synthesis with multiplexing indices produced the alpha and beta libraries. MiXCR, run by TCRdb on the 5' RACE reads, gives a single entry per CDR3 protein. The sample lists some 6,600 distinct CDR3 sequences; about 9.6% were seen once. Roughly three months, about 14 weeks, into antiretroviral therapy, follow-up blood was collected. The repertoire came from unfractionated whole blood and reflected all unsorted peripheral T cells. Germline CDR1 reads SGHAT; CDR2 reads FQNNGV. V lost 1 base to trimming and J lost 8 bases; unmatched junction nucleotides: 11. The CDR3 has 16 residues. General study points: During therapy, HIV-associated CDR3s fell significantly in frequency, while CMV-associated CDR3s did not change significantly.

The source material was blood, sampled during antiretroviral therapy. This chain links TRBV11-2 with TRBJ2-1; 7 bases align to TRBD2. The receptor's source is an adult with HIV infection. The CDR3 bases are TGTGCCAGCAGCTTAGTAGGGAGGGTAGCGTTCGATGAGCAGTTCTTC. Encoded protein: CASSLVGRVAFDEQFF. The full variable domain, with the rest looked up from reference TRBV11-2 and TRBJ2-1, is EAGVAQSPRYKIIEKRQSVAFWCNPISGHATLYWYQQILGQGPKLLIQFQNNGVVDDSQLPKDRFSAERLKGVDSTLKIQPAKLEDSAVYLCASSLVGRVAFDEQFFGPGTRLTVL.